This TCR beta chain comes out of a study of tumor-infiltrating lymphocytes in localized non-small cell lung cancer (dated by TCRdb to about 2021). Describing the broader study: Patients whose samples were collected after neoadjuvant chemotherapy, as well as both smokers and never-smokers and several histologies, were included in the cohort. The same patients underwent several integrated assays, with TCR sequencing performed together with flow cytometry, multiplex immunofluorescence, RNA-seq, exome sequencing and proteomics. For 50 to 60 patients, immunoSEQ T-cell fraction was compared between paired tumor and uninvolved lung. Each patient contributed resected tumor tissue and uninvolved lung tissue from the same patient, described as non-adjacent to the tumor. In total, the ICON cohort consisted of more than 120 surgical patients with localized non-small cell lung cancer who had their tumors resected. Study-level results and caveats: TCRbeta sequencing supported higher T cell infiltration in tumors than in uninvolved lung tissue, consistent with immunofluorescence CD3 counts. TCR-derived T-cell fraction did not differ between the flow cytometry-defined immunotypes IM1 (good prognosis) and IM2 (poor prognosis). Because different assays used different pieces of the same tissue, intratumor heterogeneity could not be separated from technical variation. Assay coverage differed among patients according to how much tissue was available, so only a subset of the cohort had TCR sequencing.

TCR sequencing with the immunoSEQ assay provided the T-cell fraction in tumor and uninvolved lung tissue. On the study's bioinformatics: In the survival analysis, patients were divided into a high T-cell fraction group (upper tertile) and a low T-cell fraction group (lower two tertiles), and the two groups were compared using a log-rank test. A signed-rank test was used to check for differences in T-cell fraction between paired tumor and uninvolved lung. This immuneACCESS table, as held by TCRdb, lists in-frame sequences with V and J called but not all clones. Of the missing ones, under half trace to an unresolved V gene in checked studies; the others have no known cause. V and J calls and clone size are copied from that table; D and trimming were computed from the DNA. The sample yields roughly 12,000 clones; about three quarters were counted once. The top ten clones comprise about a sixth of the sample.

V is pared back by 2 bases and J by 4 bases, with 5 bases lying between the germline termini. From cysteine to phenylalanine, the CDR3 is 13 amino acids long. Left in the record is the CDR3 DNA by itself, 39 bases read in frame from the first base. From the germline V gene, CDR1 is MNHEY and CDR2 is SVGAGI. The first patient joined ICON in 2016, and enrollment wrapped up when the last patient was enrolled in September 2018. A subcohort of roughly 71 patients provided fresh tumor and matched uninvolved tissue for in-depth immune analyses, with TCR sequencing among those analyses. DNA isolated from bulk tissue, without cell sorting, was used for TCR sequencing. This clone was counted only a few times. Its antigen is not yet known. It has no much larger one-base neighbor in the sample; base qualities were not kept.

The receptor chain draws on TRBV6-5 and TRBJ2-2; the D gene identity is not certain. The clonotype originates from a human donor with non-small cell lung cancer. The specimen was uninvolved lung tissue not adjacent to the tumor. In nucleotides, the sequence is TGTGCCAGCAGTTACGGGTTCACCGGGGAGCTGTTTTTT. Its coded protein is CASSYGFTGELFF.